This entry lists 15 T cell receptor beta chains sequenced from one sample in a study of blood T cells in healthy people across ages. A second PCR, run for about 6 to 11 cycles, used a sample-barcoded 5' primer plus a J-beta primer mix. One entry per CDR3 protein, called by TCRdb with MiXCR from the 5' RACE reads. This repertoire shows hundreds of thousands of distinct CDR3 sequences, roughly 40% found once; its top ten account for 13%. The sequenced sample was blood. Source of these receptors: a man aged 18 to 29 in good health.

About this clonotype: A much larger clone differs from this one at a single base, so this may be a read error. This chain uses TRBV20-1 with TRBJ2-1; 10 positions agree with TRBD2. The end of the DNA is better explained by TRBJ2-7, so the J call may be wrong. The CDR3 runs to 16 residues. Germline CDR1 DFQATT, CDR2 SNEGSKA (reference sequence). In DNA form, the CDR3 reads TGCAGTGCTCCGGAGGTAGCGGGGGGCGCCAACAATGAGCAGTACTTC. This codes for CSAPEVAGGANNEQYF.

This clonotype was counted between two and nine times. V usage is TRBV7-2 and J usage is TRBJ1-4; 12 positions match TRBD1. Trimming cost V 0 bases and J 8 bases; bases outside gene matches: 4. The CDR3 extends over 16 amino acids. The germline CDR1 and CDR2 sequences are SGHTA and FQGNSA. CDR3 DNA: TGTGCCAGCAGCTTAGCCGGCGGGACAGGGGGCGAAAAACTGTTTTTT. Residues: CASSLAGGTGGEKLFF.

The chain joins TRBV2 to TRBJ2-2; 9 nucleotides agree with TRBD2. Germline CDR1 is SNHLY and CDR2 is FYNNEI. The CDR3 has 15 amino acids. The trim removed 6 bases at V and 4 bases at J, leaving 6 bases unmatched. In DNA form, the CDR3 reads TGTGCCAGCAGGGGGCGGGAGGGAAGCACCGGGGAGCTGTTTTTT. Encoded protein: CASRGREGSTGELFF.

The chain joins TRBV9 to TRBJ2-7; D may be TRBD1 (5 bases). The CDR3 is made up of 14 amino acids. Germline V lookup: CDR1 SGDLS, CDR2 YYNGEE. The V end was cut by 3 bases, the J end by 5 bases, with 15 bases between. CDR3 coding DNA: TGTGCCAGCAGCGGTCCACAGGTGGCGGACGAGCAGTACTTC. Residues: CASSGPQVADEQYF. Complete variable domain (other parts from reference TRBV9 and TRBJ2-7): DSGVTQTPKHLITATGQRVTLRCSPRSGDLSVYWYQQSLDQGLQFLIQYYNGEERAKGNILERFSAQQFPDLHSELNLSSLELGDSALYFCASSGPQVADEQYFGPGTRLTVT.

The V and J genes are TRBV3-1 and TRBJ1-6, with no clear D. The CDR3 extends over 15 amino acids. Germline assignment: CDR1 LGHDT and CDR2 YNNKEL (reference sequence). V was cut by 4 bases and J by 6 bases, with 13 bases left in between. The CDR3: CASSLSQGSNSPLHF. The CDR3 bases are TGTGCCAGCAGCCTATCGCAAGGGTCTAATTCACCCCTCCACTTT.

The chain is built from TRBV12-3 or TRBV12-4 and TRBJ2-5, with TRBD2 matching 11 bases. This CDR3 contains 14 residues. The V and J ends lost 7 bases and 11 bases, in that order; junction bases with no gene match: 12. The CDR3 here is CASTELAGEREQYF. CDR3 DNA sequence: TGTGCCAGCACTGAACTAGCGGGGGAGAGGGAGCAGTACTTC.

The chain couples TRBV7-2 to TRBJ2-2; the D gene is possibly TRBD1 (6 bases). V gave up 5 bases and J gave up 1 base, with 11 bases separating them. This CDR3 spans 15 amino acids. CDR1 is SGHTA, CDR2 FQGNSA, per germline. The CDR3: CASSIQGWNTGELFF. The CDR3 DNA sequence: TGTGCCAGCAGCATACAGGGATGGAACACCGGGGAGCTGTTTTTT.

This chain uses TRBV20-1 with TRBJ1-1; D ambiguous. This CDR3 is 12 amino acids long. Germline V CDR1 and CDR2: DFQATT, SNEGSKA (reference sequence). Trimming stripped 3 bases from V and 5 bases from J, with 10 bases between. The CDR3 bases are TGCAGTGCTAGTTATCCCGGGACTGAAGCTTTCTTT. Protein sequence: CSASYPGTEAFF.

The V and J genes are TRBV7-2 and TRBJ1-1; the D is unclear. The CDR3 length is 16 residues. The V end lost 0 bases, the J end lost 7 bases, and 18 bases lay between the germline ends. Germline V gene lookup returns CDR1 SGHTA and CDR2 FQGNSA. CDR3 sequence (DNA): TGTGCCAGCAGCTTAGCCCGGGCCCCGATGGGTGGTGAAGCTTTCTTT. Its translation is CASSLARAPMGGEAFF.

In this sample, this clonotype turned up a few times. This chain joins TRBV7-2 and TRBJ2-1, with D maybe TRBD1 (6 bases). The CDR3 contains 15 residues. Trimming stripped 5 bases from V and 7 bases from J, with 18 bases between. The germline V gene encodes CDR1 SGHTA and CDR2 FQGNSA. The CDR3 loop reads CASSPPTPGTNEQFF. The CDR3, as DNA: TGTGCCAGCAGCCCCCCGACACCGGGGACAAATGAGCAGTTCTTC. Complete variable domain (other parts from reference TRBV7-2 and TRBJ2-1): GAGVSQSPSNKVTEKGKDVELRCDPISGHTALYWYRQSLGQGLEFLIYFQGNSAPDKSGLPSDRFSAERTGGSVSTLTIQRTQQEDSAVYLCASSPPTPGTNEQFFGPGTRLTVL.

V and J are TRBV6-6 and TRBJ1-4; D may be TRBD1 (5 bases). Trimming took off 4 bases at V and 2 bases at J, with 11 bases between the two ends. CDR3 size: 15 residues. Germline V CDR1 and CDR2: MNHNY, SVGAGI (reference sequence). CDR3 nucleotides: TGTGCCAGCAGTTCGATCAGGGAGACTAATGAAAAACTGTTTTTT. Its protein is CASSSIRETNEKLFF.

The rearrangement links TRBV5-1 to TRBJ2-2, with 7 positions matching TRBD1. Trimming took 8 bases from V and 4 from J; bases not matched to a gene: 5. The CDR3 is 13 amino acids. The germline V gene has CDR1 SGHRS and CDR2 YFSETQ. This chain's CDR3 is CASHGTATGELFF. In DNA, the CDR3 is TGCGCCAGTCACGGGACAGCCACCGGGGAGCTGTTTTTT. The variable domain in full, completed from reference TRBV5-1 and TRBJ2-2, reads KAGVTQTPRYLIKTRGQQVTLSCSPISGHRSVSWYQQTPGQGLQFLFEYFSETQRNKGNFPGRFSGRQFSNSRSEMNVSTLELGDSALYLCASHGTATGELFFGEGSRLTVL.

This clonotype was seen more than once but under ten times. The chain has TRBV25-1 and TRBJ2-5, with no clear D. The CDR3 covers 13 residues. V lost 6 bases, J lost 1 base, and 9 bases lay in between. Germline V gives CDR1 MGHDK, CDR2 SYGVNS. CDR3 DNA sequence: TGTGCCAGCAGCGAAGGCTTCCAAGAGACCCAGTACTTC. Its translation is CASSEGFQETQYF.

The CDR3 region is CASSLFSGRGSGNTIYF. The CDR3 region has the DNA TGTGCCAGCAGTTTGTTTTCGGGCAGGGGTAGTGGAAACACCATATATTTT. The rearrangement uses TRBV12-3 or TRBV12-4 and TRBJ1-3, with a weak D call TRBD1 (6 bases). V lost 3 bases and J 3 bases, leaving 18 bases between the germline ends. The CDR3 length is 17 residues.

This clonotype was seen only a few times. The chain joins TRBV12-3 or TRBV12-4 to TRBJ2-7; no reliable D call. V gave up 1 base and J gave up 0 bases, with 13 bases separating them. The CDR3 runs to 16 residues. CDR3 DNA sequence: TGTGCCAGCAGTTTAGTTTTACGGACGGCCTCCTACGAGCAGTACTTC. It is translated as CASSLVLRTASYEQYF.